The clone carrying this TCR beta chain has only one observation. What it recognizes is unknown. These data are taken from a study of cytomegalovirus exposure and HLA in healthy donors. Germline loops: CDR1 MDHEN, CDR2 SYDVKM. The V segment lost 4 bases and the J segment 6 bases; nucleotides outside the gene matches: 8. This CDR3 is built from 14 residues. PCR employed 60 Vbeta and 13 Jbeta primers. Clones were read by immunoSEQ multiplex PCR, and TCRdb kept only the in-frame ones, dropping some. Here the sample spans about 95,000 clones, more than 70% being singletons. The study, taken as a whole, reports: The productive fraction for most TCR beta V segments was about 90% or about 30% in an earlier analysis.

The V call is TRBV28, the J call TRBJ1-1, with 7 bases aligning to TRBD1. Sequenced input: PBMCs. The receptor's source is a man aged 18 to 35 in good health and CMV-seropositive. For the CDR3, the DNA is TGTGCCAGCAGTTCAGCAGGACAGGTCGCTGAAGCTTTCTTT. Amino acid sequence: CASSSAGQVAEAFF.